Given below is one T cell receptor (beta chain) in context. The sample is drawn from a study of OX40 agonist ivuxolimab in advanced cancers. The wider study: An agonistic anti-OX40 (CD134) antibody, ivuxolimab, was used to treat the patients.

The assay was immunoSEQ multiplex PCR, and TCRdb's table has in-frame clones only and misses some. Of 81,000 or so clones in the sample, 85% to 90% are singletons; the top ten hold roughly 0.44%. Germline V gene data show CDR1 as MNHNS and CDR2 as SASEGT. The CDR3 totals 14 residues. Trimming removed 0 bases at V and 11 bases at J, with 14 bases between. Specimen: CD4+ or CD8+ T cells sorted from blood, collected in a trial of the OX40 agonist ivuxolimab. The receptor's source is an adult with an advanced solid tumor such as melanoma, head and neck, liver or kidney cancer. This sequence joins TRBV6-1 and TRBJ1-3; D is uncertain. The CDR3, as DNA: TGTGCCAGCAGTGAAGCGCTAGGCCTCGGCGCCATATATTTT. Translation gives CASSEALGLGAIYF.